This TCR beta chain was documented in a study of T cell repertoires in cytomegalovirus infection. In the study overall: Recently identified HLA-C-restricted and well-studied HLA-B-restricted CMV epitopes were used. Public TCR beta signatures were indicative of both CMV infection and a matching HLA type. Whole-study findings and limits: HLA-C-restricted CMV-specific TCR beta clonotypes prevailed in the ex vivo response.

From the reads, TCRdb called clonotypes with MiXCR, one entry per CDR3 protein. Among hundreds of thousands of distinct CDR3 sequences, around 35% were seen once, and the ten largest hold 15% to 20%. A word on this clonotype: Its target is not known.

Sequencing used cultured PBMCs, obtained from culture after CMV antigen stimulation. This TCR came from a human donor in good health (CMV status not recorded). Some clones in this sample may be carry-over from other donors' samples.

The CDR3 coding sequence is TGTGCCAGCAGTACGGGTCGCGGGGGGGACAATGAGCAGTTCTTC. Translation: CASSTGRGGDNEQFF. The chain uses TRBV6-6 and TRBJ2-1; 9 nucleotides line up with TRBD2. V shed 5 bases and J 5 bases; nucleotides not matched to a gene: 7. Germline loops: CDR1 MNHNY, CDR2 SVGAGI (reference sequence). The CDR3 has 15 residues.